This TCR beta chain stems from a study of blood T cell repertoires in COVID-19. Study-wide background: The United States, Italy and Spain provided the acute and convalescent COVID-19 samples. T cells, B-cell-depleted T cells, or PBMCs provided the cDNA or gDNA that served as material.

CDR1 is MNHEY, CDR2 SVGAGI, per germline. Trimming removed 2 bases at V and 7 bases at J, with 9 bases between. This CDR3 is built from 14 residues. Patients at the Seattle site were enrolled during active infection and followed longitudinally. Clones were read by immunoSEQ multiplex PCR, and TCRdb kept only the in-frame ones, dropping some. Here the sample spans fewer than 250,000 clones, around nine tenths being singletons. Sequencing was performed on peripheral blood. This sequence was found in a man aged 30 to 45 with COVID-19, enrolled during active disease. The chain combines TRBV6-5 with TRBJ1-6, with unresolved D. CDR3 sequence (DNA): TGTGCCAGCAGTTACACCGAGCGGAATTCACCCCTCCACTTT. Its translation is CASSYTERNSPLHF.